One TCR beta chain is described in this entry. The sample belongs to a study of cytomegalovirus exposure and HLA in healthy donors. The CDR3 spans 13 residues. CDR1 and CDR2 from the germline V gene are LNHDA and SQIVND (reference sequence). Trimming pared 6 bases from V and 6 bases from J, leaving 14 bases between. PCR primers comprised 60 Vbeta and 13 Jbeta primers. Produced via immunoSEQ multiplex PCR; TCRdb's table is partial and in-frame only. In the table there are 110,000 to 150,000 clones, roughly a tenth of which are singletons. Material: PBMCs. The receptor's source is a male donor in good health and CMV-seronegative. This chain links TRBV19 with TRBJ1-2; TRBD1 might be the D (5 bases). The CDR3 loop reads CASRVQGWDGYTF. The CDR3 region has the DNA TGTGCCAGTAGGGTCCAGGGTTGGGATGGCTACACCTTC.